The 10 T cell receptor beta chains reported below all come from one sample, sequenced in a study of T cells in narcolepsy. Method: immunoSEQ multiplex PCR; TCRdb's copy keeps in-frame clones and lacks some. The sample lists fewer than 35,000 clones; roughly 83% were seen once. The sample consisted of CD45RA- memory CD4+ T cells from PBMCs. These receptors came from a human donor with narcolepsy.

The chain links TRBV5-1 to TRBJ2-1; 16 bases line up with TRBD2. The CDR3 has 15 amino acids. Trimming removed 3 bases from V and 8 bases from J; junction bases left unmatched: 2. Looked up from germline, CDR1 is SGHRS and CDR2 is YFSETQ. The chain's CDR3 is CASSWGLAGGDEQFF. The CDR3 DNA reads TGCGCCAGCAGCTGGGGACTAGCGGGAGGGGATGAGCAGTTCTTC.

The chain couples TRBV9 to TRBJ2-3; TRBD1 is a possible D gene (5 bases). Per the germline V gene, CDR1 is SGDLS and CDR2 is YYNGEE. Deletions cut 0 bases from V and 6 bases from J, with 14 bases between. CDR3 length equals 15 residues. CDR3 in DNA: TGTGCCAGCAGCGTAGAGGGTCGAAAGGGGGATACGCAGTATTTT. Translated, it gives CASSVEGRKGDTQYF.

This clone was recorded a few times. The V gene is TRBV18, the J gene TRBJ2-7, with 9 bases aligning to TRBD2. The CDR3 consists of 16 residues. Germline V gene sequence: CDR1 KGHSH, CDR2 LQKENI. V trimming: 3 bases; J trimming: 3 bases; junction bases outside the gene matches: 9. The CDR3 spells CASSPIAGARIYEQYF. The CDR3 region has the DNA TGTGCCAGCTCACCTATAGCGGGAGCCCGGATCTACGAGCAGTACTTC.

The chain is built from TRBV18 and TRBJ2-7; 9 bases are a match to TRBD1. CDR3 length: 16 residues. The ends lost 4 bases at V and 0 bases at J; junction bases unmatched: 7. The germline V gene encodes CDR1 KGHSH and CDR2 LQKENI. The CDR3 nucleotides are TGTGCCAGCTCACTCGCGGACAGGGGCCTCTCCTACGAGCAGTACTTC. Translated: CASSLADRGLSYEQYF.

The chain combines TRBV7-9 with TRBJ2-3; 7 bases match TRBD2. With V trimmed by 2 bases and J by 6 bases, 5 bases remained unmatched. Per the germline V gene, CDR1 is SEHNR and CDR2 is FQNEAQ (reference sequence). The CDR3 has 14 amino acids. CDR3 sequence (DNA): TGTGCCAGCAGCTTACCTCAGGGAGGGGATACGCAGTATTTT. It is translated as CASSLPQGGDTQYF.

The table lists this clone with a count of one. The V and J genes are TRBV28 and TRBJ2-7, with D perhaps being TRBD1 or TRBD2 (5 bases each). Trimming pared 6 bases from V and 1 base from J, leaving 16 bases between. The CDR3 is 15 amino acids. The germline V gene encodes CDR1 MDHEN and CDR2 SYDVKM. CDR3 amino acids: CASRGVFGGSYEQYF. CDR3 sequence (DNA): TGTGCCAGCAGAGGAGTTTTTGGGGGATCCTACGAGCAGTACTTC.

The chain employs TRBV5-4 and TRBJ2-5, with 7 bases identical to TRBD2. Losses at the gene ends were 2 bases for V and 0 bases for J; bases not matched to a gene: 7. The CDR3 is 16 residues long. Germline V lookup: CDR1 SGHNT, CDR2 YYREEE (reference sequence). CDR3 bases: TGTGCCAGCAGCTTAGGAGCGGGGCTGTACCAAGAGACCCAGTACTTC. This sequence encodes CASSLGAGLYQETQYF.

V is TRBV7-2 and J is TRBJ1-1; D remains unclear. Germline V gene lookup returns CDR1 SGHTA and CDR2 FQGNSA. CDR3 length: 18 amino acids. V lost 2 bases and J lost 1, with 20 bases in between. The CDR3 here is CASSLLLRNSFSNTEAFF. DNA for the CDR3: TGTGCCAGCAGCTTACTTCTACGGAACAGCTTTTCGAACACTGAAGCTTTCTTT.

The V gene is TRBV5-4, the J gene TRBJ2-1, with 7 bases lining up with TRBD2. The J segment lost 7 bases and the V segment lost 4 bases, leaving 17 bases of the junction unmatched. This CDR3 contains 17 residues. The germline V gene has CDR1 SGHNT and CDR2 YYREEE (reference sequence). The CDR3 DNA reads as TGTGCCAGCAGCGGGCCCAGCGGGGAGCTGCGGGAGAATGAGCAGTTCTTC. It translates to CASSGPSGELRENEQFF. Full variable domain (rest looked up from reference TRBV5-4 and TRBJ2-1): ETGVTQSPTHLIKTRGQQVTLRCSSQSGHNTVSWYQQALGQGPQFIFQYYREEENGRGNFPPRFSGLQFPNYSSELNVNALELDDSALYLCASSGPSGELRENEQFFGPGTRLTVL.

This clone appeared once. This rearrangement joins TRBV13 to TRBJ2-5; a weak D match, TRBD2 (6 bases). The V and J ends lost 0 bases and 4 bases respectively, with 21 bases between them. The CDR3 extends over 18 amino acids. Germline assignment: CDR1 PRHDT and CDR2 FYEKMQ (reference sequence). This chain's CDR3 is CASSLGGWGTQSGETQYF. CDR3 coding DNA: TGTGCCAGCAGCTTAGGCGGGTGGGGGACTCAGAGCGGAGAGACCCAGTACTTC.